This T cell receptor beta chain was retrieved from a study of CD8 T cells in ankylosing spondylitis. Making use of molecular barcodes, quantitative 5'-RACE generated TCR beta libraries. TCRdb re-analysed the 5' RACE reads in MiXCR, keeping a single row per CDR3 protein. The table lists more than 400,000 distinct CDR3 sequences, about 5.7% of them singletons. Germline V gene sequence: CDR1 MDHEN, CDR2 SYDVKM. The CDR3 extends over 12 amino acids. Trimming took 6 bases from V and 3 from J, leaving 9 bases between them. Study results and limitations: What seemed typical of ankylosing spondylitis blood was a TCR beta motif built from about 8 highly homologous variants. A number of the motif variants had already been described in reactive arthritis synovial fluid and blood.

At least ten counts were recorded for this clonotype. Its target is not known. The TCR originated in a male donor with ankylosing spondylitis. The genes are TRBV28 and TRBJ2-7, with D possibly TRBD1 on 5 matching bases. Sequences were obtained from blood, either unsorted or a sorted T cell fraction (not recorded which). The CDR3 DNA reads TGTGCCAGCAGACCCGACAGCTACGAGCAGTACTTC. Residues: CASRPDSYEQYF.